The 20 T cell receptor beta chains reported below all come from one sample, sequenced in a study of Graves' ophthalmopathy and Graves' hyperthyroidism. The sequenced template was RNA, covering the TCR beta CDR3 region. Scientists carried out first-round RT-PCR using HTBI primers and then a second-round multiplex PCR. TCRdb used MiXCR to reprocess the multiplex PCR reads, holding one entry per CDR3 protein. Of about 550,000 distinct CDR3 sequences listed, less than 45% are singletons. The sequencing input was peripheral blood or thyroid tissue (not recorded which). Source of these receptors: an adult man with Graves' hyperthyroidism.

This clonotype was detected only a few times. This rearrangement joins TRBV25-1 to TRBJ1-2; D is unclear. In germline, CDR1 is MGHDK, CDR2 SYGVNS. This CDR3 spans 15 amino acids. V lost 4 bases to trimming and J lost 4 bases, with 16 bases between them. The CDR3 DNA follows: TGTGCCAGCAGTGGGAGATTCGTTAAGGGCTATGGCTACACCTTC. This codes for CASSGRFVKGYGYTF.

This clonotype was picked up a small number of times. This chain connects TRBV28 to TRBJ2-5, with 8 bases identical to TRBD1. The CDR3 sequence is 17 residues long. The trim removed 4 bases at V and 2 bases at J, leaving 12 bases unmatched. Germline values: CDR1 MDHEN, CDR2 SYDVKM. CDR3 protein: CASSSPPGTGWQETQYF. The CDR3 DNA follows: TGTGCCAGCAGTTCGCCCCCTGGGACAGGTTGGCAAGAGACCCAGTACTTC.

J is TRBJ1-2 and V is TRBV7-9; D is ambiguous. Looked up from germline, CDR1 is SEHNR and CDR2 is FQNEAQ (reference sequence). V was clipped by 5 bases and J by 8 bases, with 21 bases between them. There are 15 residues in the CDR3. CDR3: CASSQAHPVAGGYTF. CDR3 bases: TGTGCCAGCAGCCAAGCCCATCCCGTGGCGGGGGGCTACACCTTC.

The rearrangement links TRBV7-9 to TRBJ2-2; 14 positions match TRBD2. The junction had 8 bases not matched to a gene; V was cut back by 5 bases and J by 0 bases. CDR3 length: 19 amino acids. From germline, CDR1 is SEHNR and CDR2 FQNEAQ (reference sequence). CDR3 loop: CASSRQGLAGATNTGELFF. The CDR3 DNA follows: TGTGCCAGCAGCCGTCAGGGACTAGCGGGGGCCACGAACACCGGGGAGCTGTTTTTT.

The chain uses TRBV7-6 and TRBJ1-1; D is possibly TRBD1 (6 bases). Trimming left V 3 bases short and J 5 bases short, with 19 bases between. The CDR3 has 16 residues. The germline V gene encodes CDR1 SGHVS and CDR2 FNYEAQ. DNA for the CDR3: TGTGCCAGCAGCTTTAGGGCAGGGGTGGGTTTGACTGAAGCTTTCTTT. This sequence encodes CASSFRAGVGLTEAFF. Filled out from reference TRBV7-6 and TRBJ1-1, the complete variable domain reads GAGVSQSPRYKVTKRGQDVALRCDPISGHVSLYWYRQALGQGPEFLTYFNYEAQQDKSGLPNDRFSAERPEGSISTLTIQRTEQRDSAMYRCASSFRAGVGLTEAFFGQGTRLTVV.

The chain uses TRBV25-1 and TRBJ1-1; TRBD1 aligns across 7 bases. V shed 5 bases, J shed 4 bases, and the junction held 10 bases outside the gene matches. The CDR3 loop spans 15 amino acids. Per the germline V gene, CDR1 is MGHDK and CDR2 is SYGVNS. The CDR3 bases are TGTGCCAGCAGTCCCGGACCCGGGACAGCCACTGAAGCTTTCTTT. Translated: CASSPGPGTATEAFF.

This sequence joins TRBV7-9 and TRBJ2-3; D gene unclear. Germline CDR1 and CDR2: SEHNR and FQNEAQ (reference sequence). The CDR3 is made up of 16 amino acids. V lost 5 bases and J lost 4, with 19 bases in between. This CDR3 is CASSPVPPGSPDTQYF. CDR3 sequence (DNA): TGTGCCAGCAGCCCAGTTCCTCCTGGCTCCCCAGATACGCAGTATTTT.

This sequence joins TRBV3-1 and TRBJ2-6; 7 positions agree with TRBD2. The CDR3 runs 17 residues. The germline CDR1 and CDR2 sequences are LGHDT and YNNKEL (reference sequence). The J segment lost 1 base and the V segment lost 6 bases, leaving 9 bases of the junction unmatched. CDR3 sequence (DNA): TGTGCCAGCAGGGCTAGCGGAGTTTCTTCTGGGGCCAACGTCCTGACTTTC. It translates to CASRASGVSSGANVLTF. The whole variable domain, filled in from reference TRBV3-1 and TRBJ2-6, reads DTAVSQTPKYLVTQMGNDKSIKCEQNLGHDTMYWYKQDSKKFLKIMFSYNNKELIINETVPNRFSPKSPDKAHLNLHINSLELGDSAVYFCASRASGVSSGANVLTFGAGSRLTVL.

The gene calls are TRBV2 and TRBJ1-5, with D perhaps TRBD1 (5 bases). V dropped 6 bases and J dropped 0 bases, with 12 bases sitting between them. The CDR3 sequence is 15 residues long. Per germline, CDR1 SNHLY and CDR2 FYNNEI. In nucleotides, the CDR3 is TGTGCCAGCAGGCCTGGGACCTATAGCAATCAGCCCCAGCATTTT. This gives the protein CASRPGTYSNQPQHF.

For this clonotype: This may come from a read error, since a much larger clone is one base off. The rearrangement uses TRBV5-1 and TRBJ2-7; no clear D. The CDR3 has 16 residues. Germline loops: CDR1 SGHRS, CDR2 YFSETQ. V was shortened by 0 bases and J by 3 bases, with 16 bases between the two germline ends. Here the CDR3 reads CASSLGPGTSLYEQYF. CDR3 coding DNA: TGCGCCAGCAGCTTGGGTCCGGGTACTTCTCTCTACGAGCAGTACTTC. The variable domain in full, with the rest retrieved from reference TRBV5-1 and TRBJ2-7, is KAGVTQTPRYLIKTRGQQVTLSCSPISGHRSVSWYQQTPGQGLQFLFEYFSETQRNKGNFPGRFSGRQFSNSRSEMNVSTLELGDSALYLCASSLGPGTSLYEQYFGPGTRLTVT.

The sample holds many counts of this clonotype. The rearrangement uses TRBV20-1 and TRBJ1-5; D not certain. The CDR3 extends over 11 amino acids. With 0 bases removed from V and 11 bases from J, the gap between germline ends came to 8 bases. Germline V gene data show CDR1 as DFQATT and CDR2 as SNEGSKA (reference sequence). This CDR3 is CSARDNRAQHF. The CDR3 region has the DNA TGCAGTGCTAGAGATAATAGAGCCCAGCATTTT.

J is TRBJ2-2 and V is TRBV3-1; possible D gene TRBD1, 5 bases. V lost 4 bases to trimming and J lost 4 bases, with 13 bases between them. Germline loops: CDR1 LGHDT, CDR2 YNNKEL (reference sequence). CDR3 length equals 15 residues. CDR3 protein: CASSPGHTSTGELFF. For the CDR3, the DNA is TGTGCCAGCAGCCCTGGACACACCTCCACCGGGGAGCTGTTTTTT.

With respect to this clonotype: Mismatch with germline at one junction end may stem from a read error. The rearrangement links TRBV28 to TRBJ1-1, with D unresolved. CDR1 MDHEN and CDR2 SYDVKM come from the germline V gene. CDR3 length: 13 residues. CDR3 region: CAGSPTQNTEAFF. In DNA form, the CDR3 reads TGTGCCGGCAGTCCAACACAGAACACTGAAGCTTTCTTT.

The chain employs TRBV20-1 and TRBJ1-6; 9 bases match TRBD1. Germline values: CDR1 DFQATT, CDR2 SNEGSKA (reference sequence). The CDR3 runs 17 residues. Trimming cost V 3 bases and J 10 bases; bases outside gene matches: 16. The CDR3: CSASTGTGTRLASPLHF. The CDR3 DNA reads as TGCAGTGCTAGCACCGGGACAGGGACCCGACTAGCGTCACCCCTCCACTTT.

V is TRBV29-1 and J is TRBJ2-7; D remains unclear. The CDR3 length is 9 residues. Germline assignment: CDR1 SQVTM and CDR2 ANQGSEA. Trimming took off 6 bases at V and 2 bases at J, with 2 bases between the two ends. In DNA, the CDR3 is TGCAGCGTCCCCTACGAGCAGTACTTC. Translating it yields CSVPYEQYF.

Comments on this clonotype: A clone one base away is much larger, so this may be a read error. This chain links TRBV19 with TRBJ1-5; D unclear. The CDR3 loop spans 13 amino acids. The V and J ends lost 11 bases and 0 bases respectively, with 11 bases between them. Germline values: CDR1 LNHDA, CDR2 SQIVND (reference sequence). Here the CDR3 DNA reads TGTGCCGGTACCAAGTATAGCAATCAGCCCCAGCATTTT. Translating gives CAGTKYSNQPQHF.

As to this clonotype: This may be a read error: a much more frequent sequence differs by one nucleotide. The V and J genes are TRBV20-1 and TRBJ1-4; D ambiguous. The V end lost 4 bases, the J end lost 6 bases, and 12 bases lay between the germline ends. CDR1 is DFQATT and CDR2 is SNEGSKA in the germline V gene (reference sequence). This CDR3 comprises 13 residues. The CDR3 DNA is TGCAGTGCTATCCCAAGGACGGATGAAAAACTGTTTTTT. As protein: CSAIPRTDEKLFF.

Note on this clonotype: Being one base from a much bigger clone, this may be a read error. The chain links TRBV5-4 to TRBJ1-1; weak D call: TRBD1 (6 bases). This CDR3 is 15 amino acids long. V lost 3 bases, J lost 10 bases, and 22 bases lay in between. Per the germline V gene, CDR1 is SGHNT and CDR2 is YYREEE (reference sequence). CDR3 nucleotides: TGTGCCAGCAGCTCGGGCATAATATGGGGGGCGGGAGCTTTCTTT. It codes for CASSSGIIWGAGAFF. Combining the CDR3 with reference TRBV5-4 and TRBJ1-1 gives the whole variable domain ETGVTQSPTHLIKTRGQQVTLRCSSQSGHNTVSWYQQALGQGPQFIFQYYREEENGRGNFPPRFSGLQFPNYSSELNVNALELDDSALYLCASSSGIIWGAGAFFGQGTRLTVV.

The CDR3 reads CSVGRIGRPYGYTF. The CDR3 DNA follows: TGCAGCGTTGGTCGGATAGGGAGGCCCTATGGCTACACCTTC. This rearrangement joins TRBV29-1 to TRBJ1-2; D remains unclear. The CDR3 is 14 residues long. Germline lookup yields CDR1 SQVTM and CDR2 ANQGSEA. Trimming stripped 4 bases from V and 4 bases from J, with 16 bases between.

This clonotype occurred many times. This chain links TRBV6-6 with TRBJ1-1; D not certain. CDR1 and CDR2 (germline): MNHNY, SVGAGI (reference sequence). The CDR3 runs to 12 residues. The V gene lost 4 bases and the J gene lost 6 bases, with 9 bases spanning the gap. The CDR3 spells CASSWQFPEAFF. CDR3 coding DNA: TGTGCCAGCAGTTGGCAGTTCCCTGAAGCTTTCTTT.